This record covers a single TCR beta chain. This record belongs to a study of blood T cell repertoires in COVID-19. Whole-study context: Both acute and convalescent COVID-19 samples were obtained from the United States, Italy and Spain. Sample material is recorded as cDNA or gDNA derived from T cells, B-cell-depleted T cells, or PBMCs.

As handled by the study authors: Cell counts per sample came from amplifying reference gene primers. Sequenced by immunoSEQ multiplex PCR; TCRdb stores in-frame clones only, minus some. The V and J calls and clone size come from that table; D and trimming were worked out from the DNA. Of about 70,000 clones detected, roughly 84% appear once; the ten largest clones hold 11%. The germline gives CDR1 SQVTM, CDR2 ANQGSEA. The CDR3 length is 14 residues. V lost 0 bases, J lost 5 bases, and 6 bases stayed unmatched. The gene calls are TRBV29-1 and TRBJ2-5, with 7 bases fitting TRBD1. The receptor was isolated from a woman younger than 35 with acute or convalescent COVID-19. Specimen: peripheral blood. The CDR3, as DNA: TGCAGCGTTGAAGAGCCAGGGGGATCGGAGACCCAGTACTTC. It yields the protein CSVEEPGGSETQYF. The complete variable domain, with remaining parts taken from reference TRBV29-1 and TRBJ2-5, reads SAVISQKPSRDICQRGTSLTIQCQVDSQVTMMFWYRQQPGQSLTLIATANQGSEATYESGFVIDKFPISRPNLTFSTLTVSNMSPEDSSIYLCSVEEPGGSETQYFGPGTRLLVL.